This record looks at one T cell receptor beta chain sequence and its context. Its antigen is currently unknown. The sample comes from a study of CD8+CD57+ T cells in acquired aplastic anemia. Study as a whole: Sorted CD4+ and CD8+ cells yielded DNA averaging around 3 ug.

Investigators profiled TCR beta VDJ and CDR3 from genomic DNA template. A single record per CDR3 protein comes from TCRdb applying MiXCR to the reads. The sample has about 170,000 distinct CDR3 sequences; around 50% are singletons. Germline V CDR1 and CDR2: MNHEY, SMNVEV (reference sequence). Trimming removed 1 base at V and 8 bases at J, with 14 bases between. The CDR3 extends over 14 amino acids. General study findings and limits: Controls and patients did not differ significantly in CD8+ Simpson's diversity.

In patients chosen for sequencing, flow cytometry had shown CD8+CD57+ cell expansion. V and J are TRBV27 and TRBJ1-2; the D is unclear. The TCR originated in a human donor with aplastic anemia. The sample was sorted CD4+, CD8+, or CD8+CD57+ T cells (not recorded which) from PBMCs. The CDR3 here is CASSLLGDVGGYTF. The DNA of the CDR3 is TGTGCCAGCAGTTTATTGGGTGATGTCGGCGGCTACACCTTC.